This TCR beta chain was sequenced during a study of molecular identifiers for immune sequencing clone quantification (dated by TCRdb to the late 2010s). Background for the entire study: In a replicate experiment, RNA from roughly 20,000 or 100,000 naive CD8 T cells was split into five aliquots, four of which were sequenced. This methods study used CD8 T cells to benchmark TCR RNA copy counting and molecular-identifier clustering-based TCR repertoire sequencing (MIDCIRS).

From cysteine to phenylalanine, the CDR3 is 15 amino acids long. Solely the CDR3 DNA is kept, with 45 bases framed from the first base. As encoded in the germline V gene (reference sequence), CDR1 is GTSNPN while CDR2 is SVGIG. Trimming costs V 0 bases and J 4 bases, and their ends lie 15 bases apart. The research as a whole found: In CMV-specific effector cells, clones with more than 20 RNA copies contained over 99% of molecules, whereas in naive cells such clones contained under 1% of molecules. A single cell's worth of spiked-in Jurkat TCR RNA was reported detectable even among about a million naive CD8 T cells. When barcode sub-clustering was omitted, TCR diversity was inflated by chimeric consensus sequences, with chimeras reaching as high as 47%. Spiked-in Jurkat TCR RNA (about ten copies' worth), which is not part of the donor repertoire, was contained in the naive libraries. The sizes of highly expanded clones could end up underestimated when identical TCR molecules share a barcode. Modeling estimated around 3 recovered TCR RNA copies per cell, compared with 8.5 to 10 by digital PCR, which implies 30% to 35% capture efficiency.

Naive CD8 T cell libraries were made from 20,000 to 1,000,000 sorted cells using 10%, 30% or 50% of purified RNA. Naive CD8 T cells, defined as CD8+CD4-CCR7+CD45RA+, were FACS-sorted into RLT Plus buffer on a BD FACSAria II. To test detection sensitivity, Jurkat RNA equal to 10 or so TCR copies was added to samples of 20,000-1,000,000 naive CD8 T cells. Enrichment of CD8 T cells was performed with RosetteSep CD8+ T Cell Enrichment Cocktail and Ficoll-Paque, after which ACK red cell lysis was carried out. The library was generated by PCR. This sample was sequenced with an Illumina HiSeq 4000. Bulk TCR libraries were prepared as previously described, using TCR primers listed in Table S5. Purification of total RNA was performed with the Qiagen AllPrep DNA/RNA kit. Before analysis, reads from multiple sequencing runs of one library were combined. The paper's data handling went like this. Reads were retained only if an exact TCR constant sequence was present, and the retained reads were trimmed to 150 nt and grouped according to their 12-nt molecular barcodes. Reads inside each barcode group were sub-clustered using a 15% Levenshtein threshold, and a quality-weighted consensus sequence was constructed for each RNA molecule. Non-functional sequences were excluded, and lower-count sequences lying one edit away from another sequence were also excluded. Based on a fit of two negative binomial distributions, barcode sub-clusters having less than 20% of the maximum read count were discarded. TCRdb reprocessed the public reads (quality trimming at Q25 with fastp, clone calling with MiXCR) and kept in-frame beta chains. Rows are combined by CDR3 protein, so each entry shows the most common genes and DNA. The V and J calls reflect TCRdb's pipeline rather than the authors' work. A total of hundreds of thousands of distinct CDR3 sequences appear in this sample, less than 20% of them only once. The top ten clones comprise 0.85% of the sample.

This clonotype has at least ten counts. The specificity of this receptor is unknown. Qualities for individual bases were not recorded, and no much larger clone is one base off. This clonotype was sampled from a human donor in good health. Some libraries in this study had Jurkat cell RNA spiked in. The specimen was naive CD8+ T cells from blood, with Jurkat cell RNA spiked in. The sample's cell subset or site, from its label and the paper: FACS-sorted CD8+CD4-CCR7+CD45RA+ naive T cells. Here the chain combines TRBV30 and TRBJ1-1; TRBD1 is possibly the D segment (5 matching bases). The DNA reads TGTGCCTGGAGTGTTGGTGAGGGGTATTTCACTGAAGCTTTCTTT. It is translated as CAWSVGEGYFTEAFF.